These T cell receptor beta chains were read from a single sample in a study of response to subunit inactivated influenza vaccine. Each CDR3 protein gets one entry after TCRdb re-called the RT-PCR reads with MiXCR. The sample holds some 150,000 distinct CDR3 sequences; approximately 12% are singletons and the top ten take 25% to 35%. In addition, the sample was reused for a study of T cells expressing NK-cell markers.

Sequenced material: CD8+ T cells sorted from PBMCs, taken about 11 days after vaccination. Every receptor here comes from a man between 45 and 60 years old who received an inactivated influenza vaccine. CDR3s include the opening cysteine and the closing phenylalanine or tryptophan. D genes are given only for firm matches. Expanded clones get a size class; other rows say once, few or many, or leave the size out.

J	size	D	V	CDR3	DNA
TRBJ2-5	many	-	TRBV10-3	CATRDLETQETQYF	TGTGCCACCCGGGACTTAGAAACCCAAGAGACCCAGTACTTC
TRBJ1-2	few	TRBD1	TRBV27	CASSPTGSNYGYTF	TGTGCCAGCAGTCCGACAGGGTCAAACTATGGCTACACCTTC
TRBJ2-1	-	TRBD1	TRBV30	CAWSPGTVDEQFF	TGTGCCTGGAGTCCAGGGACAGTTGATGAGCAGTTCTTC
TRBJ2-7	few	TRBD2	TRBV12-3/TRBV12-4	CASSGRGLVYEQYF	TGTGCCAGCAGCGGGCGGGGACTAGTTTACGAGCAGTACTTC
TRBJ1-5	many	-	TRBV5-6	CASSLLGVSNQPQHF	TGTGCCAGCAGCTTGTTGGGGGTTAGCAATCAGCCCCAGCATTTT
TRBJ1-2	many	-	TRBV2	CASKSEGNYGYTF	TGTGCCAGCAAGAGTGAGGGGAACTATGGCTACACCTTC
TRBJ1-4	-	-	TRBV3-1	CASSRAGGTNEKLFF	TGTGCCAGCAGCCGCGCCGGGGGGACTAATGAAAAACTGTTTTTT
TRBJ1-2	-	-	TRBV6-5	CASSYGGSYGYTF	TGTGCCAGCAGTTACGGAGGATCCTATGGCTACACCTTC
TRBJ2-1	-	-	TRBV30	CAWSLSYNEQFF	TGTGCCTGGAGTTTATCGTACAATGAGCAGTTCTTC
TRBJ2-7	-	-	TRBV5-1	CASSLYGSLNEQYF	TGCGCCAGCAGCTTGTACGGGAGTCTAAACGAGCAGTACTTC
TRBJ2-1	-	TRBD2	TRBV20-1	CSARDSSGRALVNEQFF	TGCAGTGCTAGAGATAGTAGCGGGAGGGCCTTAGTCAATGAGCAGTTCTTC
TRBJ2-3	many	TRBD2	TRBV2	CASSEPSGSGVGTDTQYF	TGTGCCAGCAGTGAGCCTAGCGGGAGCGGGGTAGGAACAGATACGCAGTATTTT
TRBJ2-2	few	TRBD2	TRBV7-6	CASSFTGTSGYTGELFF	TGTGCCAGCAGCTTCACCGGGACTAGCGGATACACCGGGGAGCTGTTTTTT
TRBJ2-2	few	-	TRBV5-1	CASSLYRGAGELFF	TGCGCCAGCAGCTTGTATCGGGGCGCCGGGGAGCTGTTTTTT
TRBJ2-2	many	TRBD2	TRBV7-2	CASTLLAGGGTGELFF	TGTGCCAGCACCTTACTAGCGGGAGGCGGCACCGGGGAGCTGTTTTTT
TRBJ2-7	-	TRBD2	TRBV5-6	CASSGRLAGTPYEQYF	TGTGCCAGCAGCGGGAGACTAGCGGGGACCCCCTACGAGCAGTACTTC
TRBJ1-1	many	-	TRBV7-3	CASSLLDMSRTEAFF	TGTGCCAGCAGCTTATTGGACATGAGTCGCACTGAAGCTTTCTTT
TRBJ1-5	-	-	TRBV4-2	CASSPDRDNQPQHF	TGTGCCAGCAGCCCTGACCGGGACAATCAGCCCCAGCATTTT
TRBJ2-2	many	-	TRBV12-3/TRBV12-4	CASSPRVGELFF	TGTGCCAGCAGTCCACGGGTCGGGGAGCTGTTTTTT
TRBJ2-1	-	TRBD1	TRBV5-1	CASSLAEGQGVPYNEQFF	TGCGCCAGCAGCTTGGCAGAGGGACAGGGGGTTCCCTACAATGAGCAGTTCTTC
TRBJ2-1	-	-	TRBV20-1	CSARHRDQYNEQFF	TGCAGTGCTAGACACCGGGACCAATACAATGAGCAGTTCTTC
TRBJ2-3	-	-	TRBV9	CASSVPADPSTDTQYF	TGTGCCAGCAGCGTTCCGGCGGATCCTAGCACAGATACGCAGTATTTT
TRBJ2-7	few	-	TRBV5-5	CASSLGTALRAYEQYF	TGTGCCAGCAGCTTGGGGACAGCTCTAAGGGCCTACGAGCAGTACTTC
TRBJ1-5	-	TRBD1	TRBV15	CATRGGGWNQPQHF	TGTGCCACCCGCGGAGGGGGCTGGAATCAGCCCCAGCATTTT
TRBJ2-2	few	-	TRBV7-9	CASSSDSPGELFF	TGTGCCAGCAGCTCGGACAGCCCCGGGGAGCTGTTTTTT
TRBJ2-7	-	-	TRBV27	CASSLGGEGYEQYF	TGTGCCAGCAGTTTAGGAGGGGAAGGGTACGAGCAGTACTTC
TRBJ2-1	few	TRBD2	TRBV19	CASRPLAESSYNEQFF	TGTGCCAGTAGGCCCCTAGCGGAGAGCTCCTACAATGAGCAGTTCTTC
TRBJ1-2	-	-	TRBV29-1	CSVEGGVKGYTF	TGCAGCGTTGAAGGCGGGGTGAAAGGCTACACCTTC
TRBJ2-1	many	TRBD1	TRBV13	CASSLVRGRGNEQFF	TGTGCCAGCAGCTTAGTGAGGGGGCGTGGCAATGAGCAGTTCTTC
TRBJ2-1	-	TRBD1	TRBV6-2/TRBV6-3	CASRTPGGIYNEQFF	TGTGCCAGCAGAACTCCAGGGGGAATATACAATGAGCAGTTCTTC
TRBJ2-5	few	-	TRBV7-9	CASSLAGTETQYF	TGTGCCAGCAGCTTAGCAGGGACAGAGACCCAGTACTTC
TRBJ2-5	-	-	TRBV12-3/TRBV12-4	CASSLSSWGIQETQYF	TGTGCCAGCAGTCTATCAAGTTGGGGAATTCAAGAGACCCAGTACTTC
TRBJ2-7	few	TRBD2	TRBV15	CATSAAAGLALDEQYF	TGTGCCACCAGCGCCGCTGCGGGACTAGCGTTGGACGAGCAGTACTTC
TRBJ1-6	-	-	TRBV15	CATSSRLGAYNSPLHF	TGTGCCACCAGCAGTCGGTTAGGGGCCTATAATTCACCCCTCCACTTT
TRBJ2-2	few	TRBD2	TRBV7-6	CASSPLAGANTGELFF	TGTGCCAGCAGCCCCCTAGCGGGAGCCAACACCGGGGAGCTGTTTTTT
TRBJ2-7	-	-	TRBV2	CASSEGHYEQYF	TGTGCCAGCAGTGAGGGGCACTACGAGCAGTACTTC
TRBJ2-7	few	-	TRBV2	CASSQSASYEQYF	TGTGCCAGCAGCCAGTCAGCCTCTTACGAGCAGTACTTC
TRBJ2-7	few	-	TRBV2	CASSEKGVSSYEQYF	TGTGCCAGCAGTGAAAAGGGAGTCTCTTCCTACGAGCAGTACTTC
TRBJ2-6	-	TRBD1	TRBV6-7	CASSYSRFRGQGTGANVLTF	TGTGCCAGCAGTTACTCGAGGTTTAGGGGACAGGGTACTGGGGCCAACGTCCTGACTTTC
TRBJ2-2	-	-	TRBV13	CASSAPLGGELFF	TGTGCCAGCAGCGCTCCCTTGGGCGGGGAGCTGTTTTTT
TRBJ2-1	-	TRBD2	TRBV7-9	CASSLAAGDNEQFF	TGTGCCAGCAGCTTAGCGGCGGGGGACAATGAGCAGTTCTTC
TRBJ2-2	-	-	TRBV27	CASEEGGELFF	TGTGCCAGCGAAGAGGGCGGGGAGCTGTTTTTT
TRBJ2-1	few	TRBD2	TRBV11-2	CASSLDWREAHNEQFF	TGTGCCAGCAGCTTAGACTGGCGGGAGGCCCACAATGAGCAGTTCTTC
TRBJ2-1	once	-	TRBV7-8	CASSLNRVNEQFF	TGTGCCAGCAGCTTAAACAGGGTTAATGAGCAGTTCTTC
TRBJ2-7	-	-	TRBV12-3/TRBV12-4	CASSLGVSDEQYF	TGTGCCAGCAGTTTAGGGGTTTCCGACGAGCAGTACTTC
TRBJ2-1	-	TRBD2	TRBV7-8	CASWGGSYNEQFF	TGTGCCAGCTGGGGGGGCTCCTACAATGAGCAGTTCTTC
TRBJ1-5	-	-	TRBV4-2	CASSQEQGSNQPQHF	TGTGCCAGCAGCCAAGAGCAGGGCAGCAATCAGCCCCAGCATTTT
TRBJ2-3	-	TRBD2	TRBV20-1	CSATGFTSGDTDTQYF	TGCAGTGCTACTGGGTTTACTAGCGGAGACACAGATACGCAGTATTTT